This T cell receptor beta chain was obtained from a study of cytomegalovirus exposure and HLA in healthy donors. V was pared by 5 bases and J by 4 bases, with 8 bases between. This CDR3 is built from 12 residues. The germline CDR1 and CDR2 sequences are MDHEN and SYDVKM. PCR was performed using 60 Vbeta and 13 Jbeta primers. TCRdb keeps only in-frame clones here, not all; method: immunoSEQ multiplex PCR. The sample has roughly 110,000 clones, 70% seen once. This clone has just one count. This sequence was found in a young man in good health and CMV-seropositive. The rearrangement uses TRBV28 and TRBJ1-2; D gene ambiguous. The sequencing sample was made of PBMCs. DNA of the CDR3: TGTGCCAGCAGTACAACGCTCTATGGCTACACCTTC. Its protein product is CASSTTLYGYTF.